A single sample gave rise to the 6 T cell receptor beta chains below, sequenced in a study of early T cells in non-severe SARS-CoV-2 infection. Using its own MiXCR run on the 5' RACE reads, TCRdb lists one record per CDR3 protein. The sample carries 60,000 to 80,000 distinct CDR3 sequences, 9.5% to 15% recorded once. The sequenced sample consisted of whole blood. Source of these receptors: an adult who was a healthcare worker with PCR-confirmed SARS-CoV-2 infection or an uninfected control (not recorded which).

This clonotype occurred many times. The J gene is TRBJ2-7, the V gene TRBV20-1; TRBD2 aligns across 7 bases. The V gene's germline CDR1 is DFQATT and CDR2 SNEGSKA (reference sequence). Trimming cost V 2 bases and J 6 bases; bases outside gene matches: 10. There are 14 residues in the CDR3. The CDR3 reads CSARKAGAVGEQYF. CDR3 nucleotides: TGCAGTGCTAGAAAGGCGGGAGCGGTCGGCGAGCAGTACTTC.

This clonotype was detected many times. The chain is built from TRBV30 and TRBJ2-1, with TRBD1 matching over 7 bases. The CDR3 has 16 residues. Per the germline V gene, CDR1 is GTSNPN and CDR2 is SVGIG (reference sequence). V shed 1 base, J shed 2 bases, and the junction held 8 bases outside the gene matches. The CDR3 region is CAWSGLSRGTYNEQFF. CDR3 coding DNA: TGTGCCTGGAGTGGATTAAGCAGGGGGACCTACAATGAGCAGTTCTTC.

This clonotype was counted at least ten times. This chain links TRBV29-1 with TRBJ2-6, with 8 bases lining up with TRBD1. V shed 6 bases and J 4 bases; nucleotides not matched to a gene: 5. Germline CDR1 SQVTM, CDR2 ANQGSEA. The CDR3 sequence is 14 residues long. CDR3 bases: TGCAGCGTCCAGGGGGCGCCCGGGGCCAACGTCCTGACTTTC. It codes for CSVQGAPGANVLTF.

In this sample, this clonotype turned up a few times. The V and J genes are TRBV28 and TRBJ1-1; D possibly corresponds to TRBD1 (5 bases). Per the germline V gene, CDR1 is MDHEN and CDR2 is SYDVKM. The CDR3 is 13 amino acids. Trimming took off 5 bases at V and 4 bases at J, with 11 bases between the two ends. This chain's CDR3 is CASSQQAGTEAFF. CDR3 coding DNA: TGTGCCAGCAGTCAACAGGCTGGCACTGAAGCTTTCTTT. Using reference TRBV28 and TRBJ1-1 for the parts outside the CDR3, the full variable domain is DVKVTQSSRYLVKRTGEKVFLECVQDMDHENMFWYRQDPGLGLRLIYFSYDVKMKEKGDIPEGYSVSREKKERFSLILESASTNQTSMYLCASSQQAGTEAFFGQGTRLTVV.

This clonotype showed up many times. The chain uses TRBV30 and TRBJ1-2; 7 positions match TRBD1. Germline V gives CDR1 GTSNPN, CDR2 SVGIG (reference sequence). The CDR3 is made up of 15 amino acids. Trimming removed 3 bases from V and 4 bases from J; junction bases left unmatched: 11. This CDR3 reads CAWRRIGGGGYGYTF. For the CDR3, the DNA is TGTGCCTGGAGGAGAATAGGAGGGGGCGGCTATGGCTACACCTTC. The variable domain in full, with the rest retrieved from reference TRBV30 and TRBJ1-2, is SQTIHQWPATLVQPVGSPLSLECTVEGTSNPNLYWYRQAAGRGLQLLFYSVGIGQISSEVPQNLSASRPQDRQFILSSKKLLLSDSGFYLCAWRRIGGGGYGYTFGSGTRLTVV.

This clonotype has a single count. The V gene is TRBV28, the J gene TRBJ1-5; 7 nucleotides line up with TRBD1. CDR1 is MDHEN and CDR2 is SYDVKM in the germline V gene. The V gene end was trimmed by 6 bases and the J gene end by 3 bases; junction bases not matched to a gene: 5. The CDR3 covers 14 residues. CDR3 bases: TGTGCCAGCAGCGCGACAGGGATCAATCAGCCCCAGCATTTT. Protein: CASSATGINQPQHF.